The 6 T cell receptor beta chains presented below share a single source sample, sequenced in a study of T cells in Graves' hyperthyroidism and ophthalmopathy. Amplified regions were TCR beta CDR3 sequences from RNA transcripts. During a first-round RT-PCR of the TCR CDR3, the HTBI primer set was used. TCRdb re-called the multiplex PCR reads through MiXCR, storing one row per CDR3 protein. The repertoire holds roughly 600,000 distinct CDR3 sequences, with more than 12% as singletons. Sequencing was performed on blood. These receptors were collected from a woman between 50 and 59 years old with Graves' ophthalmopathy.

The chain combines TRBV24-1 with TRBJ1-5; D remains unclear. Germline lookup yields CDR1 KGHDR and CDR2 SFDVKD. V shed 9 bases and J shed 0 bases, with 8 bases lying between them. The CDR3 totals 13 residues. The DNA of the CDR3 is TGTGCCACCTCAAAAAATAGCAATCAGCCCCAGCATTTT. This encodes CATSKNSNQPQHF.

This clonotype showed up many times. The V call is TRBV13, the J call TRBJ2-3; TRBD1 might be the D (6 bases). Per the germline V gene, CDR1 is PRHDT and CDR2 is FYEKMQ (reference sequence). The CDR3 extends over 16 amino acids. Trimming removed 4 bases from V and 5 bases from J, with 19 bases in between. CDR3 in amino acids: CASSSTEGARGDTQYF. The CDR3, as DNA: TGTGCCAGCAGCTCTACCGAGGGAGCCAGGGGAGATACGCAGTATTTT.

This sequence joins TRBV6-1 and TRBJ2-3; TRBD1 might be the D (6 bases). The V gene's germline CDR1 is MNHNS and CDR2 SASEGT. V was cut by 5 bases and J by 0 bases, with 15 bases left in between. This CDR3 region has 16 residues. CDR3 DNA sequence: TGTGCCAGCAGTCGCGACAGGACCGCTAGCACAGATACGCAGTATTTT. Its translation is CASSRDRTASTDTQYF.

A few counts support this clonotype. J is TRBJ2-1 and V is TRBV19; D call uncertain. The CDR3 covers 13 residues. Trimming removed 5 bases from V and 7 bases from J, with 12 bases in between. CDR1 and CDR2 from the germline V gene are LNHDA and SQIVND (reference sequence). The CDR3 nucleotides are TGTGCCAGTAGTCCCAATTGGGAAAATGAGCAGTTCTTC. Encoded protein: CASSPNWENEQFF. Variable domain in full (rest from reference TRBV19 and TRBJ2-1): DGGITQSPKYLFRKEGQNVTLSCEQNLNHDAMYWYRQDPGQGLRLIYYSQIVNDFQKGDIAEGYSVSREKKESFPLTVTSAQKNPTAFYLCASSPNWENEQFFGPGTRLTVL.

The V call is TRBV5-4, the J call TRBJ2-1; 10 bases match TRBD2. With 1 base clipped from V and 5 bases from J, the junction kept 6 bases outside the gene matches. CDR1 is SGHNT, CDR2 YYREEE, per germline (reference sequence). The CDR3 has 16 amino acids. CDR3 in amino acids: CASSLNPSGSHNEQFF. The CDR3 bases are TGTGCCAGCAGCTTGAACCCTAGCGGGAGCCACAATGAGCAGTTCTTC.

This clonotype was detected ten times or more. V is TRBV5-1 and J is TRBJ2-1; no firm D call. Trimming took 0 bases from V and 5 from J, leaving 12 bases between them. Germline V gene lookup returns CDR1 SGHRS and CDR2 YFSETQ. This CDR3 has 15 amino acids. The CDR3 coding sequence is TGCGCCAGCAGCTTGGCCTTGCGGAGCGACAATGAGCAGTTCTTC. Protein product: CASSLALRSDNEQFF.